This TCR beta chain stems from a study of early T cells in non-severe SARS-CoV-2 infection. At the level of the study: It was bulk RNA from unsorted whole blood that was sequenced, and the chains were unpaired. General observations from the study: Reliance on VDJdb matching favored anti-spike CD8 responses; private and CD4 specificities were missed.

V was pared by 5 bases and J by 6 bases, with 7 bases of the junction left unmatched. In germline, CDR1 is MDHEN, CDR2 SYDVKM. The CDR3 extends over 15 amino acids. This clonotype was counted many times. Its antigen is still unknown. In the library, individual cDNA molecules carried attached unique molecular identifiers. TCRdb analysed the 5' RACE reads with MiXCR anew, one entry per CDR3 protein. The sample gives more than 35,000 distinct CDR3 sequences, 3% to 4% of which show up once; 10% is in the top ten. This receptor was identified in an adult who was a healthcare worker with PCR-confirmed SARS-CoV-2 infection or an uninfected control (not recorded which). The sequenced sample consisted of whole blood. The rearrangement uses TRBV28 and TRBJ2-4; 10 bases map to TRBD1. CDR3 amino acids: CASSPTGQGRNIQYF. CDR3 in DNA: TGTGCCAGCAGTCCAACGGGACAGGGGAGAAACATTCAGTACTTC.